This T cell receptor beta chain is from a study of T cells in tuberculosis. Turning to this clone: Its matching antigen is unknown.

General study results and limits: Cases with active tuberculosis were adults, while controls were adolescents. Smaller alpha distances in active tuberculosis partly reflected shorter CDR3-alpha lengths.

Time point meaning: new active TB diagnosis, blood taken before or within 7 days of starting treatment. Tuberculosis was confirmed by positive sputum smear and/or M. tuberculosis culture. V lost 4 bases and J 0 bases, leaving 14 bases between the germline ends. CDR3 length: 16 amino acids. The V gene's germline CDR1 is SGHNT and CDR2 YYREEE (reference sequence). Assay used: immunoSEQ multiplex PCR; TCRdb lists only in-frame clones, some missing. The sample lists under 40,000 clones, approximately 94% occurring once. This material consisted of PBMCs, taken at tuberculosis diagnosis. This TCR came from an adult with tuberculosis. This chain connects TRBV5-4 to TRBJ1-3; D is possibly TRBD1 (5 bases). CDR3 DNA: TGTGCCAGCAGCGTGGGCAGGGAAACCTCTGGAAACACCATATATTTT. This translates into CASSVGRETSGNTIYF.